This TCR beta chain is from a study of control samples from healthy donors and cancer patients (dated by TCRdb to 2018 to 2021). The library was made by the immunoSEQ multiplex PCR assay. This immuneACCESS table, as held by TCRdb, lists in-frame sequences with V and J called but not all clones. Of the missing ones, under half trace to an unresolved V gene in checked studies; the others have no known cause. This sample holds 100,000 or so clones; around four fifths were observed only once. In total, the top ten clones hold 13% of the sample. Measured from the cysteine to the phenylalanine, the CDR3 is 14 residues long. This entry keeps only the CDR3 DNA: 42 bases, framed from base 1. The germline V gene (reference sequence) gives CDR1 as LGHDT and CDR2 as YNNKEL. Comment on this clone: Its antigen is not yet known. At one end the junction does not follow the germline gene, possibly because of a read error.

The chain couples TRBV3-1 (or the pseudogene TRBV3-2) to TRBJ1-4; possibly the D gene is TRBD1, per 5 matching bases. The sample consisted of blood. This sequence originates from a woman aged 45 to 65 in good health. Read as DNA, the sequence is TGTGCCAGCAGCCGACTAGGACAAAATGAAAAACTGCTTTTT. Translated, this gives CASSRLGQNEKLLF.